Listed below are T cell receptor beta chains from one sample, sequenced in a study of blood T cell repertoires in COVID-19. Libraries were prepared by immunoSEQ multiplex PCR; TCRdb keeps only in-frame clonotypes and omits some of them. The table shows under 300,000 clones, with around 90% occurring only once. Sequenced sample: peripheral blood. The origin of the receptors is a middle-aged woman who had recovered from COVID-19. CDR3s include the opening cysteine and the closing phenylalanine or tryptophan. D genes are given only for firm matches. For some rows the clone size is stated as once, few or many, or as a class when expanded; others skip it.

clone_size: once; d_call: TRBD1; j_call: TRBJ2-7; cdr3_length: 16; v_call: TRBV27; cdr3_aa: CASSLSAGQGIYEQYF; cdr3_nt: TGTGCCAGCAGTTTATCCGCCGGACAGGGGATATACGAGCAGTACTTC
clone_size: once; d_call: TRBD1; j_call: TRBJ2-1; cdr3_length: 16; v_call: TRBV23-1; cdr3_aa: CASSQPPGQGNNEQFF; cdr3_nt: TGCGCCAGCAGTCAACCCCCGGGACAGGGTAACAATGAGCAGTTCTTC
clone_size: .; d_call: .; j_call: TRBJ1-4; cdr3_length: 14; v_call: TRBV28; cdr3_aa: CASIAGGANEKLFF; cdr3_nt: TGTGCCAGCATCGCGGGCGGGGCTAATGAAAAACTGTTTTTT
clone_size: .; d_call: .; j_call: TRBJ2-7; cdr3_length: 16; v_call: TRBV19; cdr3_aa: CASSFTYRGNSYEQYF; cdr3_nt: TGTGCCAGTAGCTTCACCTATCGGGGAAACTCCTACGAGCAGTACTTC
clone_size: .; d_call: TRBD2; j_call: TRBJ2-5; cdr3_length: 16; v_call: TRBV5-1; cdr3_aa: CASSLIRAGGQETQYF; cdr3_nt: TGCGCCAGCAGCTTAATTCGGGCGGGAGGGCAAGAGACCCAGTACTTC
clone_size: .; d_call: .; j_call: TRBJ2-3; cdr3_length: 16; v_call: TRBV19; cdr3_aa: CASSPGGLLLTDTQYF; cdr3_nt: TGTGCCAGTAGTCCCGGTGGTCTCCTCCTCACAGATACGCAGTATTTT
clone_size: .; d_call: TRBD1; j_call: TRBJ2-5; cdr3_length: 14; v_call: TRBV5-1; cdr3_aa: CASSWGTGRETQYF; cdr3_nt: TGCGCCAGCAGCTGGGGGACAGGGAGAGAGACCCAGTACTTC
clone_size: few; d_call: TRBD2; j_call: TRBJ2-3; cdr3_length: 15; v_call: TRBV27; cdr3_aa: CASSPLAGATDTQYF; cdr3_nt: TGTGCCAGCAGCCCTCTAGCGGGAGCGACAGATACGCAGTATTTT
clone_size: .; d_call: .; j_call: TRBJ2-1; cdr3_length: 15; v_call: TRBV5-4; cdr3_aa: CASSLDYHGYNEQFF; cdr3_nt: TGTGCCAGCAGCTTGGACTATCACGGCTACAATGAGCAGTTCTTC
clone_size: .; d_call: TRBD1; j_call: TRBJ2-7; cdr3_length: 13; v_call: TRBV19; cdr3_aa: CASSPRTGDEQYF; cdr3_nt: TGTGCCAGTAGTCCCCGGACAGGGGACGAGCAGTACTTC
clone_size: .; d_call: TRBD2; j_call: TRBJ2-1; cdr3_length: 16; v_call: TRBV4-1; cdr3_aa: CASSQNLAGLYNEQFF; cdr3_nt: TGCGCCAGCAGCCAGAATCTAGCGGGACTCTACAATGAGCAGTTCTTC
clone_size: .; d_call: TRBD2; j_call: TRBJ2-3; cdr3_length: 17; v_call: TRBV3-1/TRBV3-2; cdr3_aa: CASSRRTSGEGTDTQYF; cdr3_nt: TGTGCCAGCAGCCGACGGACTAGCGGGGAAGGCACAGATACGCAGTATTTT
clone_size: once; d_call: .; j_call: TRBJ2-1; cdr3_length: 13; v_call: TRBV30; cdr3_aa: CAWFGSSYNEQFF; cdr3_nt: TGTGCCTGGTTTGGGAGCTCCTACAATGAGCAGTTCTTC
clone_size: .; d_call: .; j_call: TRBJ2-7; cdr3_length: 13; v_call: TRBV5-6; cdr3_aa: CASSLTNDYEQYF; cdr3_nt: TGTGCCAGCAGCTTGACAAATGACTACGAGCAGTACTTC